What follows are 30 T cell receptor beta chains derived from one specimen sequenced in a study of OX40 agonist ivuxolimab in advanced cancers. TCRdb's table, derived via immunoSEQ multiplex PCR, lists solely in-frame clones and lacks some. The sample contains about 35,000 clones, 84% of which appear only once. The sequencing used CD4+ or CD8+ T cells sorted from blood, collected in a trial of the OX40 agonist ivuxolimab. Receptor source: an adult with an advanced solid tumor such as melanoma, head and neck, liver or kidney cancer.

The chain has TRBV6-1 and TRBJ1-2, with D unresolved. V was trimmed by 1 base and J by 2 bases, leaving 8 bases between them. Looked up from germline, CDR1 is MNHNS and CDR2 is SASEGT. The length of the CDR3 is 14 residues. CDR3 protein: CASSEVWQNYGYTF. The CDR3 region has the DNA TGTGCCAGCAGTGAAGTTTGGCAGAACTATGGCTACACCTTC.

This clone has just a few counts. The chain employs TRBV19 and TRBJ1-5; TRBD1 might be the D (5 bases). V lost 6 bases and J 0 bases, leaving 21 bases between the germline ends. This CDR3 contains 18 residues. Germline CDR1 reads LNHDA; CDR2 reads SQIVND (reference sequence). The CDR3 region has the DNA TGTGCCAGTAGCAATGAGGCAGGGTCGGGATATAGCAATCAGCCCCAGCATTTT. Translated, it gives CASSNEAGSGYSNQPQHF.

J is TRBJ1-2 and V is TRBV6-1, with 9 positions matching TRBD1. The CDR3 is 15 residues long. The V gene's germline CDR1 is MNHNS and CDR2 SASEGT. V shed 6 bases, J shed 4 bases, and the junction held 9 bases outside the gene matches. The CDR3 DNA follows: TGTGCCAGCAGCGTCCGGGACAGGGAAGTCTATGGCTACACCTTC. It yields the protein CASSVRDREVYGYTF.

This chain joins TRBV9 and TRBJ1-6, with a possible D match to TRBD1 (6 bases). The CDR3 is 14 residues long. V was trimmed by 3 bases and J by 7 bases, leaving 11 bases between them. Germline V gene sequence: CDR1 SGDLS, CDR2 YYNGEE. The CDR3 loop is CASSAWTDNSPLHF. CDR3 in DNA: TGTGCCAGCAGCGCGTGGACAGACAATTCACCCCTCCACTTT.

CDR3 sequence: CASSISGPGNEQFF. CDR3 bases: TGCGCCAGCTCCATTAGCGGTCCGGGGAATGAGCAGTTCTTC. This chain links TRBV5-1 with TRBJ2-1; TRBD2 is a possible D gene (6 bases). Trimming left V 7 bases short and J 7 bases short, with 18 bases between. This CDR3 is built from 14 residues. Germline V gene sequence: CDR1 SGHRS, CDR2 YFSETQ.

This chain connects TRBV5-1 to TRBJ2-5; no clear D gene. The CDR3 length is 15 residues. CDR1 and CDR2 from the germline V gene are SGHRS and YFSETQ. Trimming removed 0 bases from V and 2 bases from J, with 11 bases in between. CDR3 DNA: TGCGCCAGCAGCTTGGTGGTCGGGCGACAAGAGACCCAGTACTTC. Amino acids: CASSLVVGRQETQYF.

The genes are TRBV5-6 and TRBJ2-1, with a weak D call TRBD1 (6 bases). CDR1 SGHDT and CDR2 YYEEEE come from the germline V gene. Between the trimmed V and J ends, which lost 6 bases and 8 bases, there was a span of 15 bases. This CDR3 is built from 13 residues. The CDR3 sequence is CASTRDTIYEQFF. The DNA for the CDR3 is TGTGCCAGCACCCGGGACACGATTTATGAGCAGTTCTTC.

The chain uses TRBV2 and TRBJ2-1; TRBD2 matches at 9 bases. The germline gives CDR1 SNHLY, CDR2 FYNNEI. This CDR3 has 14 amino acids. After removal of 6 bases from V and 8 bases from J, the junction contained 8 bases not matched to a gene. The CDR3, as DNA: TGTGCCAGCAGGACTCGGCTAGCGGGGTATGAGCAGTTCTTC. Amino acids: CASRTRLAGYEQFF.

The rearrangement links TRBV10-2 to TRBJ1-5, with D possibly being TRBD1 (6 bases). V shed 6 bases and J shed 6 bases, with 15 bases lying between them. The CDR3 contains 14 residues. Germline loops: CDR1 WSHSY, CDR2 SAAADI. CDR3 sequence (DNA): TGCGCCAGCAGCTACGCAGGGGAGGGTCAGCCCCAGCATTTT. Translating gives CASSYAGEGQPQHF.

The chain carries TRBV5-1 and TRBJ2-7, with 12 bases fitting TRBD2. V was clipped by 7 bases and J by 0 bases; unmatched bases: 8. There are 16 residues in the CDR3. In germline, CDR1 is SGHRS, CDR2 YFSETQ. The CDR3: CASQLAGGPRSYEQYF. CDR3 nucleotide sequence: TGCGCCAGCCAACTAGCGGGAGGCCCACGCTCCTACGAGCAGTACTTC.

This sequence joins TRBV30 and TRBJ2-4; a possible D gene is TRBD2 (5 bases). The V gene's germline CDR1 is GTSNPN and CDR2 SVGIG (reference sequence). This CDR3 has 18 amino acids. Trimming cost V 2 bases and J 0 bases, with 20 bases left between them. The CDR3 DNA reads TGTGCCTGGAGTCCCGAGGGTGACTTCGCCTTAGCCAAAAACATTCAGTACTTC. Its protein product is CAWSPEGDFALAKNIQYF.

The genes are TRBV7-2 and TRBJ1-5; D uncertain. CDR3 length: 14 amino acids. With 5 bases removed from V and 4 bases from J, the gap between germline ends came to 12 bases. Germline assignment: CDR1 SGHTA and CDR2 FQGNSA. CDR3 amino acids: CASSPRRANQPQHF. CDR3 in DNA: TGTGCCAGCAGCCCTCGGAGAGCTAATCAGCCCCAGCATTTT.

This CDR3 reads CASSLWDSNTGELFF. CDR3 in DNA: TGTGCCAGCAGCCTTTGGGACTCTAACACCGGGGAGCTGTTTTTT. The gene calls are TRBV7-2 and TRBJ2-2; perhaps TRBD2 as D (6 bases). V shed 5 bases and J shed 2 bases, with 12 bases lying between them. CDR1 and CDR2 (germline): SGHTA, FQGNSA. This CDR3 is 15 amino acids long.

The chain has TRBV7-8 and TRBJ1-1; TRBD1 is a possible D gene (5 bases). V gave up 2 bases and J gave up 4 bases, with 11 bases separating them. The CDR3 is 14 amino acids. CDR1 and CDR2 (germline): SGHVS, FQNEAQ. The chain's CDR3 is CASSLTGGTTEAFF. CDR3 coding DNA: TGTGCCAGCAGCTTAACTGGAGGGACCACTGAAGCTTTCTTT. Together with reference TRBV7-8 and TRBJ1-1, the CDR3 gives the full variable domain: GAGVSQSPRYKVAKRGQDVALRCDPISGHVSLFWYQQALGQGPEFLTYFQNEAQLDKSGLPSDRFFAERPEGSVSTLKIQRTQQEDSAVYLCASSLTGGTTEAFFGQGTRLTVV.

This sequence joins TRBV7-6 and TRBJ2-1; D remains ambiguous. Trimming stripped 1 base from V and 6 bases from J, with 4 bases between. The CDR3 covers 12 residues. The germline CDR1 and CDR2 sequences are SGHVS and FNYEAQ. The CDR3 loop reads CASSLGFNEQFF. The CDR3 coding sequence is TGTGCCAGCAGCTTAGGGTTCAATGAGCAGTTCTTC. Together with reference TRBV7-6 and TRBJ2-1, the CDR3 gives the full variable domain: GAGVSQSPRYKVTKRGQDVALRCDPISGHVSLYWYRQALGQGPEFLTYFNYEAQQDKSGLPNDRFSAERPEGSISTLTIQRTEQRDSAMYRCASSLGFNEQFFGPGTRLTVL.

This clone was seen once. The genes are TRBV7-3 and TRBJ1-2; maybe TRBD1 (5 bases). The CDR3 runs 16 residues. The V gene's germline CDR1 is SGHTA and CDR2 FQGTGA. Trimming took 2 bases from V and 0 from J, leaving 13 bases between them. The CDR3 bases are TGTGCCAGCAGCTTATCGAGGGGCACAGCTAACTATGGCTACACCTTC. This translates into CASSLSRGTANYGYTF.

The V call is TRBV7-2, the J call TRBJ2-1; 9 bases align to TRBD2. The J segment lost 7 bases and the V segment lost 3 bases, leaving 13 bases of the junction unmatched. Germline values: CDR1 SGHTA, CDR2 FQGNSA. The CDR3 spans 17 residues. CDR3 in amino acids: CASSFLSAGGRSNEQFF. The CDR3 DNA reads as TGTGCCAGCAGCTTTTTGTCGGCGGGGGGGCGATCGAATGAGCAGTTCTTC.

This clone was observed a single time. The genes are TRBV29-1 and TRBJ2-5; 12 nucleotides line up with TRBD1. Trimming removed 6 bases from V and 4 bases from J; junction bases left unmatched: 6. CDR1 is SQVTM and CDR2 is ANQGSEA in the germline V gene. This CDR3 is 14 amino acids long. The CDR3 bases are TGCAGCGTGAGGGACAGGGGGCGCGGAGAGACCCAGTACTTC. It codes for CSVRDRGRGETQYF.

The chain links TRBV30 to TRBJ2-1, with D uncertain. The CDR3 is 13 residues long. Germline V gene data show CDR1 as GTSNPN and CDR2 as SVGIG (reference sequence). Deletions cut 1 base from V and 4 bases from J, with 8 bases between. The CDR3 here is CAWSADLYNEQFF. The CDR3 DNA reads TGTGCCTGGAGTGCCGACCTATACAATGAGCAGTTCTTC. Complete variable domain (other parts from reference TRBV30 and TRBJ2-1): SQTIHQWPATLVQPVGSPLSLECTVEGTSNPNLYWYRQAAGRGLQLLFYSVGIGQISSEVPQNLSASRPQDRQFILSSKKLLLSDSGFYLCAWSADLYNEQFFGPGTRLTVL.

The chain combines TRBV6-4 with TRBJ1-2; unclear D gene. The germline V and J ends were trimmed by 0 bases and 6 bases, with 8 bases remaining between them. The germline CDR1 and CDR2 sequences are MRHNA and SNTAGT. The CDR3 length is 13 residues. CDR3 DNA sequence: TGTGCCAGCAGTGACTCTAGGGTGGATGGCTACACCTTC. Its translation is CASSDSRVDGYTF.

The chain couples TRBV19 to TRBJ1-4, with D uncertain. Per germline, CDR1 LNHDA and CDR2 SQIVND (reference sequence). This CDR3 region has 13 residues. V lost 8 bases to trimming and J lost 7 bases, with 14 bases between them. The CDR3 here is CASSPGWGEKLFF. The DNA for the CDR3 is TGTGCCAGTTCTCCTGGGTGGGGTGAAAAACTGTTTTTT.

The V gene is TRBV29-1, the J gene TRBJ2-3; 8 positions agree with TRBD2. Germline V CDR1 and CDR2: SQVTM, ANQGSEA. The CDR3 spans 16 residues. V dropped 0 bases and J dropped 0; count of bases not matched to a gene: 5. The CDR3 DNA is TGCAGCGTTGAAGATCGGGGGGGGGCAAGCACAGATACGCAGTATTTT. Translating gives CSVEDRGGASTDTQYF.

This rearrangement joins TRBV19 to TRBJ1-1; D not certain. This CDR3 contains 12 residues. From germline, CDR1 is LNHDA and CDR2 SQIVND (reference sequence). V lost 1 base, J lost 10 bases, and 10 bases lay in between. The CDR3 DNA reads TGTGCCAGTAGTATAGTGGAGGGAGCAGCTTTCTTT. This codes for CASSIVEGAAFF. Filled out from reference TRBV19 and TRBJ1-1, the complete variable domain reads DGGITQSPKYLFRKEGQNVTLSCEQNLNHDAMYWYRQDPGQGLRLIYYSQIVNDFQKGDIAEGYSVSREKKESFPLTVTSAQKNPTAFYLCASSIVEGAAFFGQGTRLTVV.

The rearrangement joins TRBV2 to TRBJ2-6, with a possible D match to TRBD2 (5 bases). V lost 7 bases and J lost 0, with 25 bases in between. The CDR3 consists of 20 residues. In germline, CDR1 is SNHLY, CDR2 FYNNEI. CDR3 in amino acids: CASTNRGVSTQSSGANVLTF. In DNA form, the CDR3 reads TGTGCCAGCACGAACCGGGGTGTCAGTACACAGAGCTCTGGGGCCAACGTCCTGACTTTC.

The chain links TRBV6-6 to TRBJ1-5; no clear D gene. The V gene's germline CDR1 is MNHNY and CDR2 SVGAGI (reference sequence). V gave up 1 base and J gave up 1 base, with 5 bases separating them. The CDR3 has 14 amino acids. The CDR3 DNA is TGTGCCAGCAGTTACTGGCAGAGCAATCAGCCCCAGCATTTT. Its translation: CASSYWQSNQPQHF.

The chain uses TRBV30 and TRBJ2-1; 16 nucleotides match TRBD2. The trim removed 2 bases at V and 8 bases at J, leaving 3 bases unmatched. This CDR3 is built from 15 residues. The germline V gene has CDR1 GTSNPN and CDR2 SVGIG (reference sequence). The CDR3 region is CAWSPGTSGRDEQFF. In DNA form, the CDR3 reads TGTGCCTGGAGTCCCGGGACTAGCGGGAGGGATGAGCAGTTCTTC.

This chain links TRBV6-1 with TRBJ2-7; D gene uncertain. V shed 0 bases and J shed 4 bases, with 7 bases lying between them. This CDR3 region has 13 residues. Germline V gene lookup returns CDR1 MNHNS and CDR2 SASEGT. The CDR3 coding sequence is TGTGCCAGCAGTGAAGCTTGGGAATACGAGCAGTACTTC. Its translation: CASSEAWEYEQYF.

The chain has TRBV9 and TRBJ1-1; 7 bases agree with TRBD1. In germline, CDR1 is SGDLS, CDR2 YYNGEE. V lost 2 bases to trimming and J lost 4 bases; unmatched junction nucleotides: 2. The CDR3 spans 13 residues. CDR3 bases: TGTGCCAGCAGCGTTAGACAGGGCACTGAAGCTTTCTTT. This gives the protein CASSVRQGTEAFF.

This chain joins TRBV6-1 and TRBJ1-6, with D unresolved. Germline V gives CDR1 MNHNS, CDR2 SASEGT. Trimming removed 1 base at V and 5 bases at J, with 9 bases between. The CDR3 is made up of 15 amino acids. The CDR3 DNA reads as TGTGCCAGCAGTGAAGTAGGTCGGAATAATTCACCCCTCCACTTT. Its translation: CASSEVGRNNSPLHF.

This clone has just a few counts. V gene TRBV4-1 combines with J gene TRBJ1-5, with D tentatively TRBD1 (5 bases). Germline CDR1 is MGHRA and CDR2 is YSYEKL. V was cut by 2 bases and J by 7 bases, with 15 bases left in between. This CDR3 contains 15 residues. CDR3 region: CASSQTGTPGQPQHF. CDR3 bases: TGCGCCAGCAGCCAAACCGGGACGCCAGGCCAGCCCCAGCATTTT.